These 10 T cell receptor beta chains share one sample of origin, sequenced in a study of blood T cells in healthy people across ages. Primers used in a second PCR of about 6 to 11 cycles were a sample-barcoded 5' primer and a J-beta primer mix. A single record per CDR3 protein comes from TCRdb applying MiXCR to the 5' RACE reads. This sample yields about 1.4 million distinct CDR3 sequences, of which around 55% are seen a single time; under 8.5% belongs to the top ten. Sequencing was carried out using blood. The origin of the receptors is a man aged 18 to 30 in good health.

The chain joins TRBV29-1 to TRBJ2-3; unclear D gene. This CDR3 spans 15 amino acids. CDR1 SQVTM and CDR2 ANQGSEA come from the germline V gene. V was clipped by 4 bases and J by 0 bases, with 14 bases between them. CDR3 sequence reads: CSVVPSKKSTDTQYF. The CDR3 DNA reads as TGCAGCGTTGTCCCTTCCAAGAAGAGCACAGATACGCAGTATTTT.

The V call is TRBV20-1, the J call TRBJ1-6; D possibly corresponds to TRBD1 (5 bases). V lost 3 bases, J lost 14 bases, and 14 bases lay in between. CDR3 size: 12 residues. Germline assignment: CDR1 DFQATT and CDR2 SNEGSKA (reference sequence). The CDR3, as DNA: TGCAGTGCTAGCGGGACGCTATCCACCCTCCACTTT. Translation gives CSASGTLSTLHF.

Only a few counts were recorded for this clonotype. This sequence joins TRBV20-1 and TRBJ2-7, with D perhaps matching TRBD1 or TRBD2 (5 bases each). The CDR3 contains 17 residues. V lost 3 bases and J 2 bases, leaving 23 bases between the germline ends. Germline CDR1 is DFQATT and CDR2 is SNEGSKA (reference sequence). The CDR3 spells CSASESAGTSPAYEQYF. For the CDR3, the DNA is TGCAGTGCTAGTGAATCCGCCGGGACCAGCCCGGCCTACGAGCAGTACTTC.

The genes are TRBV3-1 and TRBJ1-6; D is unclear. Per the germline V gene, CDR1 is LGHDT and CDR2 is YNNKEL (reference sequence). The CDR3 covers 14 residues. V shed 3 bases and J shed 8 bases, with 11 bases lying between them. For the CDR3, the DNA is TGTGCCAGCAGCCAGGGGAGACCTGATTCACCCCTCCACTTT. Translated: CASSQGRPDSPLHF.

The chain couples TRBV6-6 to TRBJ2-1; D remains ambiguous. The germline gives CDR1 MNHNY, CDR2 SVGAGI (reference sequence). The V end lost 2 bases, the J end lost 10 bases, and 6 bases lay between the germline ends. This CDR3 comprises 11 residues. The CDR3 loop is CASSYRAEQFF. The CDR3 coding sequence is TGTGCCAGCAGTTACAGGGCAGAGCAGTTCTTC.

The chain joins TRBV7-9 to TRBJ1-2, with 8 bases matching TRBD1. This CDR3 is 16 amino acids long. In germline, CDR1 is SEHNR, CDR2 FQNEAQ (reference sequence). The V gene end was trimmed by 5 bases and the J gene end by 7 bases; junction bases not matched to a gene: 15. The CDR3 sequence is CASSPTRTGTVFGYTF. CDR3 in DNA: TGTGCCAGCAGCCCTACCCGGACAGGGACGGTTTTTGGCTACACCTTC.

The V call is TRBV4-3, the J call TRBJ2-5; 11 positions agree with TRBD1. The ends lost 0 bases at V and 3 bases at J; junction bases unmatched: 6. Per the germline V gene, CDR1 is LGHNA and CDR2 is YSLEER. The CDR3 runs to 17 residues. CDR3 in amino acids: CASSQELGQGVKETQYF. CDR3 nucleotides: TGCGCCAGCAGCCAAGAGTTGGGACAGGGGGTAAAAGAGACCCAGTACTTC.

The chain couples TRBV29-1 to TRBJ1-1; D gene unclear. V was pared by 4 bases and J by 5 bases, with 11 bases between. Germline V gives CDR1 SQVTM, CDR2 ANQGSEA. The CDR3 runs 12 residues. CDR3 region: CSVGWEGTEAFF. DNA for the CDR3: TGCAGCGTTGGTTGGGAGGGAACTGAAGCTTTCTTT.

This sequence joins TRBV11-2 and TRBJ2-7; D remains ambiguous. CDR3 length: 13 amino acids. Germline V lookup: CDR1 SGHAT, CDR2 FQNNGV. V lost 5 bases and J 2 bases, leaving 10 bases between the germline ends. The CDR3 sequence: CASSPAVAYEQYF. For the CDR3, the DNA is TGTGCCAGCAGCCCGGCGGTAGCCTACGAGCAGTACTTC.

This clonotype was picked up a small number of times. The J gene is TRBJ2-4, the V gene TRBV2; D possibly corresponds to TRBD2 (6 bases). The J call is doubtful: the DNA matches TRBJ2-7 better. Per the germline V gene, CDR1 is SNHLY and CDR2 is FYNNEI. This CDR3 is 13 amino acids long. The CDR3 sequence: CASAGRRAYEQYF. The CDR3 DNA is TGTGCCAGCGCTGGACGGAGGGCCTACGAGCAGTACTTC.